This T cell receptor (beta chain) was recovered during a study of blood T cell repertoires in COVID-19 (dated by TCRdb to the early 2020s). The study in broad terms: Samples from collaborators originated in the United States, Italy and Spain and spanned both the acute and convalescent phases of COVID-19. Where available, HLA class I and class II types were taken from metadata supplied by the sample provider and were not determined by assay-based typing. Subjects who had been exposed to COVID-19, were actively infected with it, or had recovered from it provided the deeply sampled blood TCRbeta repertoires that made up the dataset. The prospective study material was composed of cDNA or gDNA derived from T cells, B-cell-depleted T cells, or PBMCs. Samples came from the ongoing ImmuneRACE study (first 160 participants) plus 1,254 subjects from 6 global collaborators. A de-identified subject ID, COVID-19 status, age in years and sex were almost always included in the sample metadata. The repertoires were released in a freely available public database meant as a resource for research on the immune response to SARS-CoV-2.

At one collaborating source in Seattle, patients were enrolled during active infection and were followed longitudinally through the course of disease. Collaborating institutions collected whole blood in K2EDTA tubes following their own protocols. For TCRbeta analysis, collaborators shipped samples in one of three forms: frozen whole blood, isolated PBMCs, or DNA extracted from either of those sample types. TCRbeta CDR3 regions were amplified from genomic DNA by means of the immunoSEQ Assay, a bias-controlled multiplex PCR. The authors' pipeline ran thus. Nucleated cell counts per sample were estimated from amplification of reference gene primers within the assay. Sequence reads were collapsed and filtered to measure the absolute abundance of every unique TCRbeta CDR3 rearrangement. For each sample, productive Simpson clonality was calculated by taking the square root of Simpson's diversity index across productive rearrangements. Sourced from immuneACCESS, this table was stored by TCRdb with only in-frame sequences that have V and J called. A share of the clones is absent; for the studies checked, an unresolved V gene accounts for under half, and the remainder has no known explanation. The V and J calls and clone size are taken from that table; D and trimming were inferred from the DNA. Recorded for this sample are 150,000 to 160,000 clones; roughly 88% of them occurred a single time. In total, the top ten clones hold under 0.8% of the sample.

Broad study findings and their caveats: The amount of clinical and demographic metadata varied by source and participant and was provided uncurated.

Regarding this clone: There is no known antigen for this receptor. Per-nucleotide qualities are absent, and no much larger clonotype sits a single base away.

The specimen was peripheral blood. The clonotype comes from a man between 60 and 75 years old with COVID-19, enrolled during active disease.

The CDR3 reads as follows: CATKKGQPVEKLFF. The nucleotide sequence is TGTGCCACCAAAAAGGGACAGCCGGTCGAAAAACTGTTTTTT. The receptor chain draws on TRBV15 and TRBJ1-4, and 7 bases in between align with TRBD1. From the cysteine up to the phenylalanine, the CDR3 has a length of 14 residues. CDR3 DNA only is kept here, 42 bases in frame from base 1. The germline V gene (reference sequence) sets CDR1 to LNHNV and CDR2 to YYDKDF. Trimming takes 7 bases off V and 8 bases off J; junction bases not matched to a gene: 10.